This T cell receptor (beta chain) is from a study of blood T cell repertoires in COVID-19. Study-level background: Sources were T cells, B-cell-depleted T cells, or PBMCs; the material itself was cDNA or gDNA.

Participants' reported clinical history set cohort assignment. Those designated as exposed participants met a COVID-19 case within 2 weeks before study entry. The germline V and J ends were trimmed by 4 bases and 0 bases, with 13 bases remaining between them. The CDR3 totals 16 residues. Germline CDR1 is LGHDT and CDR2 is YNNKEL (reference sequence). Study processing details: Reference gene primer amplification gave estimated nucleated cell counts. Assay used: immunoSEQ multiplex PCR; TCRdb lists only in-frame clones, some missing. Clonal size and the V and J genes are those of that table, whereas D and trimming came from the DNA. Here the sample spans roughly 150,000 clones, about nine tenths being singletons.

The sample comprised PBMCs or T cells enriched from blood (not recorded which). The clonotype comes from a woman aged 40 to 50 who had been exposed to COVID-19. The gene calls are TRBV3-1 (or the pseudogene TRBV3-2) and TRBJ1-3; D perhaps matches TRBD1 (5 bases). CDR3 sequence reads: CASSPSGSVSGNTIYF. CDR3 nucleotides: TGTGCCAGCAGCCCTTCAGGGTCCGTCTCTGGAAACACCATATATTTT.